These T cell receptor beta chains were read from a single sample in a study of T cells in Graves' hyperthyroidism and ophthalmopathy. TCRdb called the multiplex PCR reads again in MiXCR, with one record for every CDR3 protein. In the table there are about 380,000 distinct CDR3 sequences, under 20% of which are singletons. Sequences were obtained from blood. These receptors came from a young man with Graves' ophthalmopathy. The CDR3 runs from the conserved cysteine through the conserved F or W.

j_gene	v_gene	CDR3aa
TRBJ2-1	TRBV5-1	CASSSGQGARSNEQFF
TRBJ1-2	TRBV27	CASSLQGHYGYTF
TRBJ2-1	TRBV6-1	CASRAGTGNNEQFF
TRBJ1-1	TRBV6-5	CASSYVAGLRNTEAFF
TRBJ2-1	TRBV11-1	CASSETGTSGGPDNEQFF
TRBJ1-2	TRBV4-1	CASSQGQGSNYGYTF
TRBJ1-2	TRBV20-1	CSAKAPALYGYTF
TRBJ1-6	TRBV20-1	CSAPQGDYNSPLHF
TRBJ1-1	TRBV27	CASSAGTLNTEAFF
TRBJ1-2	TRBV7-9	CASSSGQNSAYGYTF
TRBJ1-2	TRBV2	CASSSQGGHNYGYTF
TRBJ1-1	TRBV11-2	CASSLAPQGQGTEAFF
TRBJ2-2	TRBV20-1	CSATSGGASDTGELFF
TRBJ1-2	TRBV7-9	CASTFGEVGYTF
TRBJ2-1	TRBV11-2	CASSLRSGGLQTPYNEQFF
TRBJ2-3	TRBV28	CASSLAVGSADTQYF
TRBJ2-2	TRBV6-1	CASTGGWNTGELFF
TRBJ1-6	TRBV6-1	CASSESGQANSPLHF
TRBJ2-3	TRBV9	CASSVGDTISTDTQYF
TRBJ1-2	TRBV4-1	CASSQGVRGAGLGYTF
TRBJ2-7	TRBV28	CASSLYRSSYEQYF
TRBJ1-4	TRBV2	CASSESGNEKLFF
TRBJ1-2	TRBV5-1	CASSFTPFYGTEYGYTF
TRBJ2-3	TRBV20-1	CSARVSLGTYNTDTQYF
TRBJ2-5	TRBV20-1	CSAKVLTGAETQYF
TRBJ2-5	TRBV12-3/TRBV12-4	CASSPDSFEETQYF
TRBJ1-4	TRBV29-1	CSVPDATNEKLFF
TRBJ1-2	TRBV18	CASSGRDRGVGYTF
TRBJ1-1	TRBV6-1	CASGAGDYTEAFF
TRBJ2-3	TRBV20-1	CSARGSGGAIGDTQYF
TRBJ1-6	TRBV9	CASSVHSGFGASSYNSPLHF
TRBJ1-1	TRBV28	CASSLLLGQGRTEAFF
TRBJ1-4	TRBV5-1	CASREVVATNEKLFF
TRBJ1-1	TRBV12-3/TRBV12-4	CACRQGNQATEAFF
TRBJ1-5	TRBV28	CASSPPTGSGNQPQHF
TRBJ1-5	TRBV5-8	CASSLVIGSNQPQHF
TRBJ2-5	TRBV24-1	CATSGQARETQYF
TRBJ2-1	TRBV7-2	CASSLAGTIQFF
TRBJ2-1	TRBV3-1	CASSQETGTYNEQFF
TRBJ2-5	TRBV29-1	CSVETGRGETQYF
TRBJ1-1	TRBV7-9	CASSLRPDEAFF
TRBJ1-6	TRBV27	CASGQSSYNSPLHF
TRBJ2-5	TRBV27	CASSLRRGEETQYF
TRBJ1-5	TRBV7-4	CASSLRGGSWVRNQPQHF
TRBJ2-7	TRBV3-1	CASSQGPGGTTYEQYF
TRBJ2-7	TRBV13	CASSQSSSSQSSYEQYF
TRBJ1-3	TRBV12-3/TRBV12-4	CASSPTLHSEPGNTIYF
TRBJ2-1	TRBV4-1	CASSPRGGEYNEQFF
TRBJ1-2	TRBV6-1	CASSVNPNTGVNYGYTF